These 20 T cell receptor beta chains originate from one sample sequenced in a study of breast tumors, draining lymph nodes, adjacent tissues. Using its own MiXCR run on the multiplex PCR reads, TCRdb lists one record per CDR3 protein. The sample yields more than 15,000 distinct CDR3 sequences, about 40% seen once. The sequenced sample consisted of breast tumor tissue. The receptor set was obtained from a female donor with breast cancer. Some clones in this sample may be carry-over from other donors' samples.

Notes on this clonotype: A read error may account for a junction end that differs from germline. V is TRBV6-1 and J is TRBJ1-5; tentative D call: TRBD1 (5 bases). The germline V gene encodes CDR1 MNHNS and CDR2 SASEGT. The CDR3 has 18 amino acids. The CDR3 sequence: CAGSQAGQGYTSNQPQHF. The DNA of the CDR3 is TGTGCCGGCAGTCAAGCGGGCCAGGGCTATACGAGCAATCAGCCCCAGCATTTT.

In this sample, this clonotype turned up many times. This rearrangement joins TRBV7-2 to TRBJ2-7; the D is unclear. Germline V lookup: CDR1 SGHTA, CDR2 FQGNSA. Trimming left V 5 bases short and J 4 bases short, with 9 bases between. The CDR3 spans 12 residues. CDR3 DNA sequence: TGTGCCAGCAGCCCCCCTATGTACGAGCAGTACTTC. Translation: CASSPPMYEQYF.

The chain couples TRBV11-2 to TRBJ2-5; 15 bases fit TRBD2. Germline lookup yields CDR1 SGHAT and CDR2 FQNNGV. The CDR3 loop spans 18 amino acids. After removal of 5 bases from V and 5 bases from J, the junction contained 12 bases not matched to a gene. CDR3 protein: CASSPTGLAGGQGETQYF. DNA of the CDR3: TGTGCCAGCAGCCCCACGGGACTAGCGGGAGGTCAGGGGGAGACCCAGTACTTC.

As regards this clonotype: The junction does not match germline at one end; this may be a read error. The chain uses TRBV7-9 and TRBJ1-2, with D possibly being TRBD1 (5 bases). The CDR3 is 13 residues long. CDR1 and CDR2 from the germline V gene are SEHNR and FQNEAQ (reference sequence). The CDR3 here is CASSMQGDSGLPF. The CDR3 nucleotides are TGTGCCAGCAGCATGCAGGGTGACAGTGGCCTCCCCTTT.

With respect to this clonotype: It is unclear where the CDR3 begins or ends on the DNA, so no DNA is shown, and the CDR3 is as TCRdb lists it. The chain couples TRBV29-1 to TRBJ2-1; the D segment call TRBD2 is taken from the table without a DNA check. Ends included, the CDR3 has 23 residues. Germline V gives CDR1 SQVTM, CDR2 ANQGSEA. CDR3 loop: CSALRDSAMYLCASRGQWNEQFF.

The chain couples TRBV9 to TRBJ2-1, with 10 bases that match TRBD2. CDR1 is SGDLS and CDR2 is YYNGEE in the germline V gene. J gave up 0 bases and V 3 bases, and 12 bases lay outside the gene matches. This CDR3 region has 19 residues. CDR3 sequence reads: CASSAAGLAGVNSYNEQFF. The CDR3 region has the DNA TGTGCCAGCAGCGCAGCGGGGCTAGCGGGAGTGAACTCCTACAATGAGCAGTTCTTC.

This clonotype has at least ten counts. The gene calls are TRBV11-2 and TRBJ2-7; 9 positions agree with TRBD2. CDR1 SGHAT and CDR2 FQNNGV come from the germline V gene. This CDR3 contains 16 residues. The V and J ends lost 0 bases and 2 bases, in that order; junction bases with no gene match: 5. DNA of the CDR3: TGTGCCAGCAGCTTAGATATGACTAGCGGAACCTACGAGCAGTACTTC. It codes for CASSLDMTSGTYEQYF.

This clonotype appeared many times. The rearrangement uses TRBV5-1 and TRBJ2-4, with D possibly TRBD1 on 6 matching bases. Trimming shortened V by 0 bases and J by 7 bases, and 11 bases separated the two germline ends. The CDR3 is made up of 14 amino acids. Germline assignment: CDR1 SGHRS and CDR2 YFSETQ. CDR3 sequence: CASSLGDRINIQYF. The DNA for the CDR3 is TGCGCCAGCAGCTTGGGCGACAGGATTAACATTCAGTACTTC.

This clonotype was seen many times. The chain employs TRBV7-2 and TRBJ2-5; D possibly corresponds to TRBD1 (5 bases). With 3 bases removed from V and 4 bases from J, the gap between germline ends came to 15 bases. In germline, CDR1 is SGHTA, CDR2 FQGNSA. The CDR3 is 15 amino acids. The CDR3 is CASSFGGKRGETQYF. The CDR3 DNA reads TGTGCCAGCAGCTTTGGTGGCAAAAGGGGAGAGACCCAGTACTTC.

The table lists this clonotype with many counts. This sequence may be a read error, since a much larger clone differs from it by one base. The chain employs TRBV6-5 and TRBJ2-2; 9 bases match TRBD1. CDR3 length equals 14 residues. With 6 bases clipped from V and 3 bases from J, the junction kept 2 bases outside the gene matches. Germline V gives CDR1 MNHEY, CDR2 SVGAGI. The CDR3 region has the DNA TGTGCCAGCAGCCGGACAGGGGACACCGGGGAGCTGTTTTTT. Translated, it gives CASSRTGDTGELFF.

By share of the sample, this clonotype is medium-sized. The chain recombines TRBV7-2 with TRBJ2-5; 7 bases align to TRBD2. The CDR3 is 16 residues long. Trimming at V came to 3 bases and at J to 5 bases, leaving 12 bases not matched to a gene. Germline loops: CDR1 SGHTA, CDR2 FQGNSA. The chain's CDR3 is CASSLGSRGSWETQYF. CDR3 bases: TGTGCCAGCAGCTTGGGGAGTCGCGGGAGCTGGGAGACCCAGTACTTC.

Concerning this clonotype itself: Without the conserved terminal phenylalanine or tryptophan, this CDR3 likely stems from a read error. The CDR3 sequence: CASSLNILKAGQGEAFL. In DNA form, the CDR3 reads TGCGCCAGCAGCTTGAATATCTTAAAGGCGGGGCAGGGGGAAGCTTTCCTT. The chain employs TRBV5-1 and TRBJ1-1, with D possibly being TRBD1 (6 bases). V was trimmed by 1 base and J by 8 bases, leaving 24 bases between them. The CDR3 is made up of 17 amino acids. The germline gives CDR1 SGHRS, CDR2 YFSETQ.

The table lists this clonotype with many counts. A much larger clonotype is one base distant, so this may be a read error. This rearrangement joins TRBV11-3 to TRBJ2-1, with 7 positions matching TRBD2. This CDR3 has 16 residues. V trimming: 1 base; J trimming: 3 bases; junction bases outside the gene matches: 6. Looked up from germline, CDR1 is SGHNT and CDR2 is YENEEA. The CDR3 is CASSLGTSAIYNEQFF. In DNA form, the CDR3 reads TGTGCCAGCAGCTTAGGAACTAGCGCGATCTACAATGAGCAGTTCTTC.

This clonotype was counted at least ten times. The chain carries TRBV7-8 and TRBJ2-7; the D is unclear. The germline CDR1 and CDR2 sequences are SGHVS and FQNEAQ. Trimming cost V 2 bases and J 11 bases, with 19 bases left between them. The length of the CDR3 is 14 residues. The chain's CDR3 is CASSLTRNPYVEYF. CDR3 nucleotides: TGTGCCAGCAGCTTAACTCGAAACCCCTACGTGGAGTACTTC.

This clonotype was counted a few times. The chain carries TRBV3-1 and TRBJ2-2; 10 bases line up with TRBD2. CDR3 length: 16 amino acids. The germline CDR1 and CDR2 sequences are LGHDT and YNNKEL (reference sequence). The ends lost 2 bases at V and 5 bases at J; junction bases unmatched: 5. CDR3 in DNA: TGTGCCAGCAGCCAAAGGCTAGCGGGAGTAACCGGGGAGCTGTTTTTT. This sequence encodes CASSQRLAGVTGELFF. Combining the CDR3 with reference TRBV3-1 and TRBJ2-2 gives the whole variable domain DTAVSQTPKYLVTQMGNDKSIKCEQNLGHDTMYWYKQDSKKFLKIMFSYNNKELIINETVPNRFSPKSPDKAHLNLHINSLELGDSAVYFCASSQRLAGVTGELFFGEGSRLTVL.

Worth noting for this clonotype: A much larger clone differs from this one at a single base, so this may be a read error. This chain connects TRBV18 to TRBJ2-3; a possible D gene is TRBD2 (6 bases). This CDR3 spans 16 amino acids. The germline CDR1 and CDR2 sequences are KGHSH and LQKENI. The CDR3 sequence is CASSPPGGASTGTQYF. The CDR3 DNA is TGTGCCAGCTCACCACCGGGGGGAGCAAGCACAGGTACGCAGTATTTT.

As concerns this clonotype: This may come from a read error, since a much larger clone is one base off. The chain is built from TRBV7-2 and TRBJ1-1, with D possibly being TRBD1 (5 bases). Germline V gene data show CDR1 as SGHTA and CDR2 as FQGNSA. The CDR3 runs 13 residues. V was clipped by 5 bases and J by 4 bases, with 11 bases between them. CDR3 DNA: TGTGCCAGCAGCCCAGAGGGGTCCACTGAAGCTTTCTTT. Protein product: CASSPEGSTEAFF.

This clonotype came up many times. The chain links TRBV5-8 to TRBJ2-7, with unresolved D. The V and J ends lost 5 bases and 2 bases respectively, with 17 bases between them. Germline assignment: CDR1 SGHTS and CDR2 YDEGEE. The CDR3 covers 15 residues. CDR3 protein: CASRSGLELPYEQYF. The CDR3 DNA reads TGTGCCAGCAGGTCCGGGCTAGAACTTCCCTACGAGCAGTACTTC.

The rearrangement uses TRBV7-8 and TRBJ2-7; perhaps TRBD2 as D (5 bases). The CDR3 is made up of 11 amino acids. The germline V gene has CDR1 SGHVS and CDR2 FQNEAQ. Trimming stripped 3 bases from V and 8 bases from J, with 8 bases between. CDR3 residues: CASSFGVKQYF. For the CDR3, the DNA is TGTGCCAGCAGCTTCGGGGTCAAGCAGTACTTC.

This clonotype was found many times. This chain uses TRBV30 with TRBJ2-1, with D uncertain. Deletions cut 0 bases from V and 6 bases from J, with 6 bases between. The CDR3 consists of 12 residues. Germline-derived CDR1 and CDR2 are GTSNPN and SVGIG (reference sequence). CDR3 in amino acids: CAWSVRGNEQFF. DNA of the CDR3: TGTGCCTGGAGTGTGAGAGGCAATGAGCAGTTCTTC. Full variable domain (missing parts from reference TRBV30 and TRBJ2-1): SQTIHQWPATLVQPVGSPLSLECTVEGTSNPNLYWYRQAAGRGLQLLFYSVGIGQISSEVPQNLSASRPQDRQFILSSKKLLLSDSGFYLCAWSVRGNEQFFGPGTRLTVL.